A single sample gave rise to the 9 T cell receptor beta chains below, sequenced in a study of regulatory T cells in long-lasting Graves disease. Arm-PCR of CDR3 regions with iRepertoire HTBI primers generated TCR beta libraries. TCRdb reanalysed the multiplex PCR reads using MiXCR and keeps one entry per CDR3 protein. The sample yields about 370,000 distinct CDR3 sequences, 15% seen once. Sample time point: newly diagnosed GD, antithyroid drugs for less than 3 months. RNA extracted from PBMCs served as the sequencing template. The sample in question was peripheral blood mononuclear cells (PBMCs), obtained at new diagnosis, from a patient treated with antithyroid drugs. The receptors were sampled from a female donor with Graves disease.

In its sample, this clonotype was seen many times. This chain links TRBV7-9 with TRBJ1-6, with D unresolved. Germline V gene sequence: CDR1 SEHNR, CDR2 FQNEAQ (reference sequence). V lost 2 bases, J lost 0 bases, and 2 bases lay in between. There are 14 residues in the CDR3. This CDR3 reads CASSLNSYNSPLHF. CDR3 DNA sequence: TGTGCCAGCAGCTTAAACTCCTATAATTCACCCCTCCACTTT.

The table lists this clonotype with many counts. The gene calls are TRBV29-1 and TRBJ2-7, with 10 bases that match TRBD2. Germline trimming cut 4 bases from V and 4 bases from J; bases unmatched to any gene: 10. Germline CDR1 and CDR2: SQVTM and ANQGSEA. This CDR3 is 15 amino acids long. The DNA of the CDR3 is TGCAGCGTTGTCTTTTCAGCGGGAGGGCAATACGAGCAGTACTTC. It translates to CSVVFSAGGQYEQYF.

This clonotype has ten or more counts. The CDR3 DNA reads TGCAGTGCTAGTCTGGCAGGGGGCTATAACACTGAAGCTTTCTTT. Its translation is CSASLAGGYNTEAFF. The gene calls are TRBV20-1 and TRBJ1-1; the match to TRBD1 covers 8 bases. CDR3 size: 15 residues. The V segment lost 3 bases and the J segment 2 bases; nucleotides outside the gene matches: 8. The germline gives CDR1 DFQATT, CDR2 SNEGSKA (reference sequence).

The chain couples TRBV18 to TRBJ1-5, with 7 bases identical to TRBD1. J lost 7 bases, V lost 3 bases, and 6 bases had no gene match. There are 14 residues in the CDR3. Germline V CDR1 and CDR2: KGHSH, LQKENI. CDR3 in amino acids: CASSPGNRGQPQHF. The CDR3, as DNA: TGTGCCAGCTCACCCGGCAACAGGGGCCAGCCCCAGCATTTT.

Ten or more counts support this clonotype. The chain couples TRBV2 to TRBJ2-2; D is unresolved. CDR1 and CDR2 from the germline V gene are SNHLY and FYNNEI. The CDR3 loop spans 14 amino acids. Trimming left V 4 bases short and J 4 bases short, with 10 bases between. CDR3 DNA: TGTGCCAGCAGTGTGAGAGAAGTCACCGGGGAGCTGTTTTTT. Residues: CASSVREVTGELFF.

In its sample, this clonotype was seen many times. This chain joins TRBV30 and TRBJ2-2; 8 bases are shared with TRBD1. V was pared by 8 bases and J by 1 base, with 9 bases of the junction left unmatched. The CDR3 length is 15 residues. Looked up from germline, CDR1 is GTSNPN and CDR2 is SVGIG (reference sequence). The CDR3 region has the DNA TGTGCCCAGACAGGGGCCTACCTGAACACCGGGGAGCTGTTTTTT. Amino acid sequence: CAQTGAYLNTGELFF.

This clonotype appeared many times. This rearrangement joins TRBV7-9 to TRBJ1-2; no firm D call. The CDR3 extends over 15 amino acids. Trimming removed 5 bases at V and 8 bases at J, with 21 bases between. Per germline, CDR1 SEHNR and CDR2 FQNEAQ (reference sequence). Here the CDR3 DNA reads TGTGCCAGCAGCCCCTATGGAGCGCTGACCCTCGGCTACACCTTC. It yields the protein CASSPYGALTLGYTF.

Ten or more counts support this clonotype. The chain carries TRBV5-1 and TRBJ1-1, with D uncertain. CDR3 length equals 14 residues. Trimming cost V 3 bases and J 1 base, with 10 bases left between them. Germline assignment: CDR1 SGHRS and CDR2 YFSETQ. CDR3 in amino acids: CASSSGLTNTEAFF. CDR3 bases: TGCGCCAGCAGCTCAGGACTGACGAACACTGAAGCTTTCTTT.

This rearrangement joins TRBV7-9 to TRBJ2-1; 7 bases are shared with TRBD1. Germline CDR1 SEHNR, CDR2 FQNEAQ (reference sequence). With 6 bases clipped from V and 8 bases from J, the junction kept 4 bases outside the gene matches. The CDR3 is 12 amino acids. The CDR3: CASRYRGDEQFF. DNA for the CDR3: TGTGCCAGCAGGTACAGGGGAGATGAGCAGTTCTTC.